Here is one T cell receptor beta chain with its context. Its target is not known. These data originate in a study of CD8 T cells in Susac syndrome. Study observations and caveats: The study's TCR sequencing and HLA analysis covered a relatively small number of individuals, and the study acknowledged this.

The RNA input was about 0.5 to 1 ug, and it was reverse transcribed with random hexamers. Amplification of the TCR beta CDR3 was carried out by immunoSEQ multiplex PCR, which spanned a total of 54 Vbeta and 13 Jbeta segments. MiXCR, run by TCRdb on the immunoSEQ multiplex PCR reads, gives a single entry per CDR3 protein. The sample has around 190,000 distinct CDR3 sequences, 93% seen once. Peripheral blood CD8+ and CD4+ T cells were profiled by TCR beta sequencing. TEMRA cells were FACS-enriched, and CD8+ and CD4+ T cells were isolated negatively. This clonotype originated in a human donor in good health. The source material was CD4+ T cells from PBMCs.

The CDR3 DNA reads TGTGCCAGTAGTATAGCCCCCACAGGGTTCTACGAGCAGTACTTC. Its translation is CASSIAPTGFYEQYF. The rearrangement links TRBV19 to TRBJ2-7; perhaps TRBD1 as D (6 bases). The CDR3 has 15 residues. CDR1 and CDR2 (germline): LNHDA, SQIVND (reference sequence). Trimming took off 1 base at V and 3 bases at J, with 13 bases between the two ends. Full variable domain (missing parts from reference TRBV19 and TRBJ2-7): DGGITQSPKYLFRKEGQNVTLSCEQNLNHDAMYWYRQDPGQGLRLIYYSQIVNDFQKGDIAEGYSVSREKKESFPLTVTSAQKNPTAFYLCASSIAPTGFYEQYFGPGTRLTVT.